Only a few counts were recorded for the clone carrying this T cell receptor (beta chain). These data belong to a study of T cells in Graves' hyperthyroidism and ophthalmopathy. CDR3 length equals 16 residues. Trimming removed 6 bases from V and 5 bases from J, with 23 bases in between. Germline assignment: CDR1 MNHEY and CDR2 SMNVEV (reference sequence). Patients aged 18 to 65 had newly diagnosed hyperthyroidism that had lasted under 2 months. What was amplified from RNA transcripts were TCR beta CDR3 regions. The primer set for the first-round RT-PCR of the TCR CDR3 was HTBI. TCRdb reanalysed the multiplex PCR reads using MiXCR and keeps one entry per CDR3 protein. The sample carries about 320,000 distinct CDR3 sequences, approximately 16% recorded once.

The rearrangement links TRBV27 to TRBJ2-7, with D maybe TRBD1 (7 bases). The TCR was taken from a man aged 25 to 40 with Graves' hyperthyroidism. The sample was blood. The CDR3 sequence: CASSYTSSTGRNEQYF. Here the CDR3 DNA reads TGTGCCAGCAGCTACACTTCGTCGACAGGGAGGAACGAGCAGTACTTC.